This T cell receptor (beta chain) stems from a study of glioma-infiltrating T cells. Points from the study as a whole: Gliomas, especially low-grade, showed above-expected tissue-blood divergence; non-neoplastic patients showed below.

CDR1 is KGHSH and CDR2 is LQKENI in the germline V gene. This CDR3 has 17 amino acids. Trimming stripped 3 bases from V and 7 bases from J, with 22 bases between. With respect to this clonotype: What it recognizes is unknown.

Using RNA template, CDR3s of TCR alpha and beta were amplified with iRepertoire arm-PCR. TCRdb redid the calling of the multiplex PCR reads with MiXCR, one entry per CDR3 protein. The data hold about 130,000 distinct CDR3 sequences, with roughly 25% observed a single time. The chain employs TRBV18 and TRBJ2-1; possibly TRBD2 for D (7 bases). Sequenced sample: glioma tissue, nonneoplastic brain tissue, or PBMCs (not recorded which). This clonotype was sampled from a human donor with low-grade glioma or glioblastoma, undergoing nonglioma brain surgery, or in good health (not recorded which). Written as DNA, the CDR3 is TGTGCCAGCTCACCCGCAACGGGGGGCACCCAGGGTAATGAGCAGTTCTTC. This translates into CASSPATGGTQGNEQFF.